This T cell receptor beta chain was sequenced in a study of blood T cell repertoires in COVID-19. Study-level background: There were acute and convalescent COVID-19 samples, and they came from the United States, Italy and Spain. T cells, B-cell-depleted T cells, or PBMCs supplied cDNA or gDNA.

Authors' processing steps: Researchers report that nucleated cell counts were estimated from reference gene primer amplification. TCRdb's table, derived via immunoSEQ multiplex PCR, lists solely in-frame clones and lacks some. From that table come the V and J calls and clone size; the DNA was used to work out D and trimming. This sample carries under 300,000 clones, about 83% of them seen once, and the ten largest clones take roughly a tenth. Trimming took 5 bases from V and 7 from J; bases not matched to a gene: 8. The V gene's germline CDR1 is SGHAT and CDR2 FQNNGV. The CDR3 consists of 17 residues.

This chain uses TRBV11-2 with TRBJ2-2, with TRBD2 matching over 15 bases. Specimen: peripheral blood. The TCR comes from a woman aged 50 to 60 who had recovered from COVID-19. The CDR3 reads CASSPGLAGGSIGELFF. The CDR3 bases are TGTGCCAGCAGCCCGGGACTAGCGGGAGGCTCGATCGGGGAGCTGTTTTTT.